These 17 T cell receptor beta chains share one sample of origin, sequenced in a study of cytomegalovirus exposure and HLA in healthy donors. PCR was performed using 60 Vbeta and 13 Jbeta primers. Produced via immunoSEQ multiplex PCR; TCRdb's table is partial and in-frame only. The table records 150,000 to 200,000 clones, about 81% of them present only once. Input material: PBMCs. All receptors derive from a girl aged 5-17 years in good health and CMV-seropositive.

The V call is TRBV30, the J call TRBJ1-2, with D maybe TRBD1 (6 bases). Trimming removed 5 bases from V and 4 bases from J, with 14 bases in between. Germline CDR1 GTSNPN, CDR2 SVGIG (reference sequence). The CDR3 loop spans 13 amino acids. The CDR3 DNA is TGTGCCTGGGAGGGAGGGGGACTCTATGGCTACACCTTC. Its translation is CAWEGGGLYGYTF.

The CDR3 DNA reads TGTGCCAGCAGAGCTACTAGCGGGGTTTGGGTGGGAGAGACCCAGTACTTC. It codes for CASRATSGVWVGETQYF. V gene TRBV2 combines with J gene TRBJ2-5; 10 nucleotides line up with TRBD2. With 6 bases clipped from V and 4 bases from J, the junction kept 14 bases outside the gene matches. The CDR3 sequence is 17 residues long. Germline CDR1 and CDR2: SNHLY and FYNNEI.

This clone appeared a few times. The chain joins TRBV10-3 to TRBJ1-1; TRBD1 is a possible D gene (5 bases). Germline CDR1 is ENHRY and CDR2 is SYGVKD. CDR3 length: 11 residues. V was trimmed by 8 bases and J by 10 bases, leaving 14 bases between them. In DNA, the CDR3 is TGTGCCATCGGGGGGGGTGGAGGAGCTTTCTTT. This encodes CAIGGGGGAFF.

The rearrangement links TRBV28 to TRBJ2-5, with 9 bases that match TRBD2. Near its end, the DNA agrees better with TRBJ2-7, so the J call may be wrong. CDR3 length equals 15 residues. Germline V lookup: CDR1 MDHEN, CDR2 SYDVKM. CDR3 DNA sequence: TGTGCCAGCACCGAAACGGCAGCGGGGGGATACGAGCAGTACTTC. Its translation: CASTETAAGGYEQYF.

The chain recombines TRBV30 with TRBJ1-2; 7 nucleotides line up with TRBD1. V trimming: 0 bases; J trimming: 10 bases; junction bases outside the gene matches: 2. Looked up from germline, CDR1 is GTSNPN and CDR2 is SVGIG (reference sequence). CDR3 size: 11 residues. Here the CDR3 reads CAWSVDRSYTF. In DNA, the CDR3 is TGTGCCTGGAGTGTGGACAGGTCCTACACCTTC.

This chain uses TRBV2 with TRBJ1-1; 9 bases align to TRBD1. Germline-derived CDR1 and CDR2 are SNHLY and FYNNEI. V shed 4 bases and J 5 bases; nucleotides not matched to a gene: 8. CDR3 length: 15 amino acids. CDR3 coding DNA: TGTGCCAGCAGTGGGGTGGGACAGGGAAAGACTGAAGCTTTCTTT. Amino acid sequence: CASSGVGQGKTEAFF.

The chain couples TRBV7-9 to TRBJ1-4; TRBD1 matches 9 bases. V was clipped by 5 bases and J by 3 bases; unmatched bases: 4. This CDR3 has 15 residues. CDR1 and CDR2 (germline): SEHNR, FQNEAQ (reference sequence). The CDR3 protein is CASSGTGRSNEKLFF. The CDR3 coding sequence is TGTGCCAGCAGCGGGACAGGGAGGTCTAATGAAAAACTGTTTTTT.

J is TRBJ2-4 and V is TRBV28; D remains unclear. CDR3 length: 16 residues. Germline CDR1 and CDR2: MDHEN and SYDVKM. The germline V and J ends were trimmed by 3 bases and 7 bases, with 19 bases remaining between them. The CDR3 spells CASSLLRSSLGNIQYF. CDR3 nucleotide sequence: TGTGCCAGCAGTTTGCTTCGGTCGTCCTTGGGCAACATTCAGTACTTC.

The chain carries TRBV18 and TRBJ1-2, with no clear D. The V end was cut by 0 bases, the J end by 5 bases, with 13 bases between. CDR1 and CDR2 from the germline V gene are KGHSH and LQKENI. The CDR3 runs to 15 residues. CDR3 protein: CASSPPGFGRYGYTF. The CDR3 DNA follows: TGTGCCAGCTCACCACCCGGTTTCGGGAGATATGGCTACACCTTC.

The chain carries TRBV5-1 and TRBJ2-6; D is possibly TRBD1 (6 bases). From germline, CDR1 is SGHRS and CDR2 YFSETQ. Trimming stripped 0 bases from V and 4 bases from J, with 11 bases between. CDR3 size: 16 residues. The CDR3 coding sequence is TGCGCCAGCAGCTTGGATACAGGGCAAGGGGCCAACGTCCTGACTTTC. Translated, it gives CASSLDTGQGANVLTF.

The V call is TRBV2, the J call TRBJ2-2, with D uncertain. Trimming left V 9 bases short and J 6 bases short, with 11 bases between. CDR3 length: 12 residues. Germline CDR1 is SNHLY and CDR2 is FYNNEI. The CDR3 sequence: CARRGVPGELFF. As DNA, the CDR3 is TGTGCCAGACGAGGAGTTCCCGGGGAGCTGTTTTTT.

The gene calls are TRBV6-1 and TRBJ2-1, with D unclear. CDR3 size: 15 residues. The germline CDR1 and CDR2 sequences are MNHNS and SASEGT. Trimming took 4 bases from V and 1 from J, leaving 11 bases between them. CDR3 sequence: CASSAQVSSYNEQFF. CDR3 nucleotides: TGTGCCAGCAGTGCTCAGGTCTCGTCCTACAATGAGCAGTTCTTC.

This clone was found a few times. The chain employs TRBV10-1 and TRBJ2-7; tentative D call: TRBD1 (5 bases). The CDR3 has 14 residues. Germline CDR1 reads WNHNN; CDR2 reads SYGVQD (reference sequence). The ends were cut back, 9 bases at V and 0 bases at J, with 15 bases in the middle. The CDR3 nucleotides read TGCGCCAGTTCAACCGACAGTGGCTCCTACGAGCAGTACTTC. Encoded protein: CASSTDSGSYEQYF.

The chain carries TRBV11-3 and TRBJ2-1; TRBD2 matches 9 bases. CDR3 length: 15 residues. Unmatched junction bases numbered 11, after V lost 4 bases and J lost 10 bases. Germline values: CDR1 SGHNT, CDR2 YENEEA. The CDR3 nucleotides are TGTGCCAGCAGCTCCCGGGGTAGCGGGAGTGACGAGCAGTTCTTC. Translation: CASSSRGSGSDEQFF.

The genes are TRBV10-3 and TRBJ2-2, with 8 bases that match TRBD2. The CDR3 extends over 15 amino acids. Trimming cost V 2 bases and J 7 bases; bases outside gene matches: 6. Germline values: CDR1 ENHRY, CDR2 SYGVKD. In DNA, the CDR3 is TGTGCCATCAGTGAGAACGGGGGGGCGGACGGGGAGCTGTTTTTT. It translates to CAISENGGADGELFF.

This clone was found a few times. CDR3 loop: CASSLRRVRDRGRETQYF. The CDR3 DNA sequence: TGTGCCAGCAGTTTACGACGGGTACGGGACAGGGGACGAGAGACCCAGTACTTC. The gene calls are TRBV28 and TRBJ2-5; 10 positions agree with TRBD1. The V and J ends lost 2 bases and 4 bases, in that order; junction bases with no gene match: 13. CDR3 length: 18 residues. Germline values: CDR1 MDHEN, CDR2 SYDVKM.

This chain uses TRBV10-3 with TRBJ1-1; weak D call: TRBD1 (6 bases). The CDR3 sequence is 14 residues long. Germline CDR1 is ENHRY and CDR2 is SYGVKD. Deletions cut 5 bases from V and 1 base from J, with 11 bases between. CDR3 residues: CAISQGSGNTEAFF. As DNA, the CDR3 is TGTGCCATCAGTCAGGGGTCGGGGAACACTGAAGCTTTCTTT.